What follows are 13 T cell receptor beta chains derived from one specimen sequenced in a study of CD8 T cells in ankylosing spondylitis. MiXCR was run by TCRdb on the 5' RACE reads, yielding one entry per CDR3 protein. The sample has around 180,000 distinct CDR3 sequences; 13% are singletons. The sequenced material came from blood, either unsorted or a sorted T cell fraction (not recorded which). All receptors derive from a female donor with ankylosing spondylitis or in good health (not recorded which).

This clonotype was found a few times. The chain employs TRBV3-1 and TRBJ2-1; D might be TRBD1 (5 bases). From germline, CDR1 is LGHDT and CDR2 YNNKEL (reference sequence). The CDR3 contains 13 residues. Trimming pared 2 bases from V and 8 bases from J, leaving 10 bases between. The CDR3 bases are TGTGCCAGCAGCCAATGGGAAGGGGATGAGCAGTTCTTC. Translating gives CASSQWEGDEQFF.

This clonotype was seen only a few times. The J gene is TRBJ2-3, the V gene TRBV25-1, with no clear D. CDR1 is MGHDK, CDR2 SYGVNS, per germline. Deletions cut 1 base from V and 0 bases from J, with 8 bases between. This CDR3 has 15 residues. CDR3 sequence (DNA): TGTGCCAGCAGTGAATCCCCTTCTAGCACAGATACGCAGTATTTT. The encoded protein is CASSESPSSTDTQYF.

In its sample, this clonotype was seen many times. This chain links TRBV7-3 with TRBJ2-7, with 13 bases aligning to TRBD2. The V segment lost 5 bases and the J segment 5 bases; nucleotides outside the gene matches: 9. The CDR3 runs 16 residues. The V gene's germline CDR1 is SGHTA and CDR2 FQGTGA. The CDR3 region is CASSKQGLAGEHEQYF. The CDR3 DNA reads as TGTGCCAGCAGCAAGCAAGGACTAGCGGGAGAGCACGAGCAGTACTTC. The full variable domain, rest sourced from reference TRBV7-3 and TRBJ2-7, is GAGVSQTPSNKVTEKGKYVELRCDPISGHTALYWYRQSLGQGPEFLIYFQGTGAADDSGLPNDRFFAVRPEGSVSTLKIQRTERGDSAVYLCASSKQGLAGEHEQYFGPGTRLTVT.

This clonotype was seen a handful of times. The chain links TRBV24-1 to TRBJ1-5; D call uncertain. The CDR3 consists of 12 residues. V lost 7 bases and J 3 bases, leaving 6 bases between the germline ends. Germline V CDR1 and CDR2: KGHDR, SFDVKD. In DNA form, the CDR3 reads TGTGCCACCAGCGTCGACAATCAGCCCCAGCATTTT. Translated: CATSVDNQPQHF.

This clonotype turned up a few times. The J gene is TRBJ2-7, the V gene TRBV7-9, with D uncertain. Looked up from germline, CDR1 is SEHNR and CDR2 is FQNEAQ (reference sequence). The CDR3 runs to 14 residues. V was cut by 1 base and J by 7 bases, with 14 bases left in between. The CDR3 reads CASSLGRVFGEQYF. In DNA form, the CDR3 reads TGTGCCAGCAGCTTAGGGAGAGTGTTTGGAGAGCAGTACTTC. The whole variable domain, filled in from reference TRBV7-9 and TRBJ2-7, reads DTGVSQNPRHKITKRGQNVTFRCDPISEHNRLYWYRQTLGQGPEFLTYFQNEAQLEKSRLLSDRFSAERPKGSFSTLEIQRTEQGDSAMYLCASSLGRVFGEQYFGPGTRLTVT.

This clonotype was counted at least ten times. This chain joins TRBV21-1 and TRBJ1-1. TRBV21-1 is labeled a pseudogene. This CDR3 spans 15 amino acids. This CDR3 is CASSPEMKRDTEAFF. CDR3 coding DNA: TGTGCCAGCAGCCCTGAGATGAAAAGGGACACTGAAGCTTTCTTT.

This clonotype has just a few counts. The chain recombines TRBV6-5 with TRBJ1-5; D unresolved. Germline CDR1 is MNHEY and CDR2 is SVGAGI. There are 15 residues in the CDR3. V was pared by 2 bases and J by 0 bases, with 8 bases between. The CDR3 region has the DNA TGTGCCAGCAGTTACCGGCAGGATAGCAATCAGCCCCAGCATTTT. This encodes CASSYRQDSNQPQHF.

This clonotype was detected ten times or more. The V call is TRBV14, the J call TRBJ2-5, with TRBD2 identical over 7 bases. The CDR3 contains 13 residues. The ends lost 5 bases at V and 4 bases at J; junction bases unmatched: 4. Per the germline V gene, CDR1 is SGHDN and CDR2 is FVKESK. For the CDR3, the DNA is TGTGCCAGCAGCGCCTCGGGGGGAGAGACCCAGTACTTC. Residues: CASSASGGETQYF.

In its sample, this clonotype was seen a few times. The V gene is TRBV7-8, the J gene TRBJ2-2; 8 bases are a match to TRBD2. Germline CDR1 reads SGHVS; CDR2 reads FQNEAQ. This CDR3 comprises 14 residues. The ends lost 8 bases at V and 8 bases at J; junction bases unmatched: 10. Here the CDR3 DNA reads TGTGCCAGCTTCCGGGGGGGAGTGACGGGGGAGCTGTTTTTT. This sequence encodes CASFRGGVTGELFF.

This clonotype was found many times. This sequence joins TRBV10-2 and TRBJ2-2, with D possibly TRBD2 on 5 matching bases. V lost 7 bases and J 0 bases, leaving 15 bases between the germline ends. The CDR3 is made up of 16 amino acids. The germline V gene encodes CDR1 WSHSY and CDR2 SAAADI. The CDR3 here is CASKSSGRPNTGELFF. In DNA form, the CDR3 reads TGCGCCAGCAAGTCATCGGGGAGACCGAACACCGGGGAGCTGTTTTTT.

The sample holds many counts of this clonotype. The chain combines TRBV6-2 or TRBV6-3 with TRBJ1-5; 7 nucleotides align to TRBD1. Losses at the gene ends were 7 bases for V and 3 bases for J; bases not matched to a gene: 3. The CDR3 contains 13 residues. Germline V lookup: CDR1 MNHEY, CDR2 SVGEGT. The CDR3, as DNA: TGTGCCAGCAAGGACAGGAACAATCAGCCCCAGCATTTT. It codes for CASKDRNNQPQHF.

Ten or more counts support this clonotype. The chain recombines TRBV7-9 with TRBJ2-7; D not resolved. This CDR3 is built from 12 residues. V was trimmed by 1 base and J by 2 bases, leaving 3 bases between them. CDR1 and CDR2 from the germline V gene are SEHNR and FQNEAQ (reference sequence). The CDR3 DNA sequence: TGTGCCAGCAGCTTAGTGACCTACGAGCAGTACTTC. Amino acid sequence: CASSLVTYEQYF.

This clonotype was seen many times. This chain joins TRBV24-1 and TRBJ2-2; 7 bases agree with TRBD1. Germline V gene data show CDR1 as KGHDR and CDR2 as SFDVKD. The trim removed 3 bases at V and 5 bases at J, leaving 5 bases unmatched. This CDR3 spans 15 amino acids. CDR3 coding DNA: TGTGCCACCAGTGATCTAACAGGGGAAACCGGGGAGCTGTTTTTT. This gives the protein CATSDLTGETGELFF.